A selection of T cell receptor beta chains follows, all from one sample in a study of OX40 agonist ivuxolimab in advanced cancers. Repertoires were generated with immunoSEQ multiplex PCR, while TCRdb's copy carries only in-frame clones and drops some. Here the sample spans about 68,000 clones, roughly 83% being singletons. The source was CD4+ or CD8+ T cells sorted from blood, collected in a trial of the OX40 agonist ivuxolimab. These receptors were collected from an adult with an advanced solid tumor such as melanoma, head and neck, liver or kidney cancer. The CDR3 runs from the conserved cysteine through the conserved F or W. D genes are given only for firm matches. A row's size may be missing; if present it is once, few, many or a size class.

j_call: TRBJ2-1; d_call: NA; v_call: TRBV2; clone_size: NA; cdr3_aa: CASSAVYEQFF; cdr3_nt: TGTGCCAGCAGTGCTGTCTATGAGCAGTTCTTC
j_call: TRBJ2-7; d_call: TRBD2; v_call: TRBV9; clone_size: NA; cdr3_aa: CASSDGLDDLDGQYF; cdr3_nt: TGTGCCAGCAGCGACGGACTAGATGATCTCGACGGGCAGTACTTC
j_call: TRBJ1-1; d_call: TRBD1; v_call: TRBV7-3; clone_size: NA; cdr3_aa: CASSWGQGMAEAFF; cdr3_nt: TGTGCCAGCAGCTGGGGACAGGGGATGGCTGAAGCTTTCTTT
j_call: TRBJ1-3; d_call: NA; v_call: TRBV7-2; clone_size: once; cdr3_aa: CASSARVGAGNTIYF; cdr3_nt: TGTGCCAGCAGCGCGCGGGTGGGGGCTGGAAACACCATATATTTT
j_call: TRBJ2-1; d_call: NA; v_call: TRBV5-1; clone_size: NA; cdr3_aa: CASSLRRSPYNEQFF; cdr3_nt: TGCGCCAGCAGCTTGAGGCGGAGTCCTTACAATGAGCAGTTCTTC
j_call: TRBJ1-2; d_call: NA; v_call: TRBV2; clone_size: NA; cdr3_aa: CASRTAFGYGYTF; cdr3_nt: TGTGCCAGCAGAACAGCATTCGGCTATGGCTACACCTTC
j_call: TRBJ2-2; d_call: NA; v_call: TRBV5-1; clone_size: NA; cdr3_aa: CASSLGRDPSNTGELFF; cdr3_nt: TGCGCCAGCAGCTTGGGCCGGGACCCGTCGAACACCGGGGAGCTGTTTTTT
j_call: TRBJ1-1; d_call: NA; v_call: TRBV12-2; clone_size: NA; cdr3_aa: CASRRNTEAFF; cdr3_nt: TGTGCAAGTCGCAGGAACACTGAAGCTTTCTTT
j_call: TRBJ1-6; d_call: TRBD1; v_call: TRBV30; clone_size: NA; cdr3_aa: CAFYHSGTGASPLHF; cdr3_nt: TGTGCCTTTTACCACAGCGGGACAGGGGCTTCTCCCCTCCACTTT
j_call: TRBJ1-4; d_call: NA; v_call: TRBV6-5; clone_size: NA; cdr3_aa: CASSYSTGGKLFF; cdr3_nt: TGTGCCAGCAGTTACTCGACCGGGGGGAAACTGTTTTTT
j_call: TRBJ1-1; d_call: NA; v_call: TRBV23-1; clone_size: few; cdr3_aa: CASSQLGWEAESDTEAFF; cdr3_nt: TGCGCCAGCAGTCAGCTCGGATGGGAGGCAGAATCGGACACTGAAGCTTTCTTT
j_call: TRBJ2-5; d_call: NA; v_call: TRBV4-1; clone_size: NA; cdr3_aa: CASTNTPREKETQYF; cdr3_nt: TGCGCCAGCACTAACACCCCTAGGGAAAAAGAGACCCAGTACTTC
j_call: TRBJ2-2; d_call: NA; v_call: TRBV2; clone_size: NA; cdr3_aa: CASSSGLQTGELFF; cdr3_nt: TGTGCCAGCAGTTCAGGCCTTCAAACCGGGGAGCTGTTTTTT
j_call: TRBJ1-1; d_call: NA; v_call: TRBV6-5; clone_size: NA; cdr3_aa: CASSRVALSNTEAFF; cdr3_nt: TGTGCCAGCAGCAGGGTAGCCCTTTCGAACACTGAAGCTTTCTTT
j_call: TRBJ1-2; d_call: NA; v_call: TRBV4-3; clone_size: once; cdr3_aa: CASSQDRGPNYGYTF; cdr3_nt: TGCGCCAGCAGCCAAGATAGGGGACCGAACTATGGCTACACCTTC
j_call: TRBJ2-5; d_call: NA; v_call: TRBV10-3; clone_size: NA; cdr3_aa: CAISGTEKETQYF; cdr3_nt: TGTGCCATCAGTGGGACAGAGAAAGAGACCCAGTACTTC
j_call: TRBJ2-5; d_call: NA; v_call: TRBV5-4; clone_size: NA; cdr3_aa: CASSLDPKETQYF; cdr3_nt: TGTGCCAGCAGCTTAGATCCAAAAGAGACCCAGTACTTC
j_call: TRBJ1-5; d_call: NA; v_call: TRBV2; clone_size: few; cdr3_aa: CASSGQAQPQHF; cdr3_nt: TGTGCCAGCTCCGGGCAGGCTCAGCCCCAGCATTTT
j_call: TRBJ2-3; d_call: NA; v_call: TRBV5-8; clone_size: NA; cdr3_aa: CASSPRANTQYF; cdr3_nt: TGTGCCAGCAGCCCCAGGGCGAATACGCAGTATTTT
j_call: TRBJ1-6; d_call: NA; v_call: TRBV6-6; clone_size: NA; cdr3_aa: CASSYNPLNGSPLHF; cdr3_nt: TGTGCCAGCAGTTATAACCCCCTGAATGGGTCACCCCTCCACTTT
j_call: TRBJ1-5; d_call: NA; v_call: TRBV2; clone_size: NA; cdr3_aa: CASSSRRASQGFSQPQHF; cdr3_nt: TGTGCCAGCAGCTCCCGGCGGGCATCGCAGGGTTTCAGTCAGCCCCAGCATTTT
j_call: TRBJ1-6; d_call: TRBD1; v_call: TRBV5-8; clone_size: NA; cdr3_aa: CASSSGTGGMVNSPLHF; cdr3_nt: TGTGCCAGCAGCTCCGGGACAGGGGGAATGGTGAATTCACCCCTCCACTTT